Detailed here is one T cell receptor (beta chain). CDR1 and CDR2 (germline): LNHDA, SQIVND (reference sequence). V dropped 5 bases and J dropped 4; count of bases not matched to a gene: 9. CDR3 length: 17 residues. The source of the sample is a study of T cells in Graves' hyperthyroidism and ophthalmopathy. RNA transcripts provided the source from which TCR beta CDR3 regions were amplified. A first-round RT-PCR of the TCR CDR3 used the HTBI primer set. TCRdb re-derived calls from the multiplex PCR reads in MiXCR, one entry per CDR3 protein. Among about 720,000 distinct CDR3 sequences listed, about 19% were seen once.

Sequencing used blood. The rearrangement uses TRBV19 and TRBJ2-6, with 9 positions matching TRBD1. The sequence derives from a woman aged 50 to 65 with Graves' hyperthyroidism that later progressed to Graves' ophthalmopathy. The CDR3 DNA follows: TGTGCCAGTAGTCGCCGGGACAGGGTGTCAGGGGCCAACGTCCTGACTTTC. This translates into CASSRRDRVSGANVLTF.